This T cell receptor beta chain was profiled in a study of T cell responses to AZD1222 COVID-19 vaccine. A word on this clone: Its antigen remains unidentified.

The assay was immunoSEQ multiplex PCR, and TCRdb's table has in-frame clones only and misses some. The repertoire has 120,000 or so clones, around 90% of them found once; the top ten carry approximately 4.5%. V dropped 5 bases and J dropped 4; count of bases not matched to a gene: 10. Germline loops: CDR1 MDHEN, CDR2 SYDVKM. The CDR3 is 15 amino acids. Study results and limitations: Donors, mostly white British, included more females; clonal diversity was possibly underestimated. Repertoires were collected only later (after the peak T cell response had occurred).

The starting material was peripheral blood, obtained on day 0 of MenACWY control vaccination. The TCR was taken from an adult in good health. The chain has TRBV28 and TRBJ1-1; 7 nucleotides agree with TRBD1. CDR3 sequence: CASSQPQGSVTEAFF. CDR3 nucleotides: TGTGCCAGCAGTCAACCACAGGGGTCGGTCACTGAAGCTTTCTTT.